The clone carrying this T cell receptor (beta chain) was detected a few times. Its antigen is unknown. Quantitative barcoded 5'-RACE was used to prepare TCR beta libraries. A single record per CDR3 protein comes from TCRdb applying MiXCR to the 5' RACE reads. The table shows 200,000 to 250,000 distinct CDR3 sequences, with 8% to 11% occurring only once. The source of the sample is a study of CD8 T cells in ankylosing spondylitis. Whole-study results and caveats: Previous work reported some of these motif variants in the synovial fluid and blood of reactive arthritis. The study identified a TCR beta motif of several highly homologous variants that appeared characteristic of ankylosing spondylitis blood.

The germline V gene has CDR1 MDHEN and CDR2 SYDVKM. Trimming stripped 3 bases from V and 4 bases from J, with 9 bases between. CDR3 length equals 13 residues. The gene calls are TRBV28 and TRBJ1-2; D is undetermined. The clonotype originates from a male donor with ankylosing spondylitis or in good health (not recorded which). Specimen: blood, either unsorted or a sorted T cell fraction (not recorded which). CDR3 sequence reads: CASSLGQFYGYTF. CDR3 bases: TGTGCCAGCAGTTTGGGTCAGTTCTATGGCTACACCTTC.